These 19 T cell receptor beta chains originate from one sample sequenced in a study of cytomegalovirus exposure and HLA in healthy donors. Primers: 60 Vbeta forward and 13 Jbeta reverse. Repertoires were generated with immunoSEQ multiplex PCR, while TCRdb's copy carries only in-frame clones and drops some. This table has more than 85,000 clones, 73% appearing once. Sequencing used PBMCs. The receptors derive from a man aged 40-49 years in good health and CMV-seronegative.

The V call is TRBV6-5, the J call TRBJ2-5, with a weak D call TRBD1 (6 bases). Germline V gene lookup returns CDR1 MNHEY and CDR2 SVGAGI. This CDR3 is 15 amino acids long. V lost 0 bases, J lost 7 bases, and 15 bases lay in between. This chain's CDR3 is CASSYSVGHGRTQYF. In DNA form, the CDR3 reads TGTGCCAGCAGTTACTCGGTGGGACACGGTAGGACCCAGTACTTC.

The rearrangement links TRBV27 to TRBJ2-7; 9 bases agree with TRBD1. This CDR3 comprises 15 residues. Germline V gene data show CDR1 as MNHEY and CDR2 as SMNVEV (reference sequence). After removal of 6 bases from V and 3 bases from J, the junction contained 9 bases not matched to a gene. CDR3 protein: CASRLTGQGNYEQYF. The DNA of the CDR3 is TGTGCCAGCAGGCTGACGGGACAGGGTAACTACGAGCAGTACTTC.

The CDR3 reads CASSRTGESGEQYF. The CDR3, as DNA: TGTGCCAGCAGTCGGACAGGGGAAAGTGGCGAGCAGTACTTC. The chain recombines TRBV11-3 with TRBJ2-7, with 9 bases matching TRBD1. Trimming took 6 bases from V and 6 from J; bases not matched to a gene: 9. CDR3 length equals 14 residues. Germline V lookup: CDR1 SGHNT, CDR2 YENEEA.

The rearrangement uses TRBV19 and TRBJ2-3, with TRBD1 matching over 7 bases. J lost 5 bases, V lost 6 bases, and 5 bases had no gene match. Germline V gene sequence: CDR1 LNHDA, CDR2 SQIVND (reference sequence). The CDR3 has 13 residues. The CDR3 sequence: CASRGQRGDTQYF. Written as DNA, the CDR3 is TGTGCCAGTAGGGGACAGAGGGGAGATACGCAGTATTTT. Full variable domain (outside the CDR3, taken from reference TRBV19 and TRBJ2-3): DGGITQSPKYLFRKEGQNVTLSCEQNLNHDAMYWYRQDPGQGLRLIYYSQIVNDFQKGDIAEGYSVSREKKESFPLTVTSAQKNPTAFYLCASRGQRGDTQYFGPGTRLTVL.

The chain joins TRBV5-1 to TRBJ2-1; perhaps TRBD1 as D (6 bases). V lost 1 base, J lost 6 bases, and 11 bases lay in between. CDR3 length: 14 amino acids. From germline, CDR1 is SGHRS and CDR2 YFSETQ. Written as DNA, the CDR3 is TGCGCCAGCAGCTTGAGCATGGGGGCCAATGAGCAGTTCTTC. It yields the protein CASSLSMGANEQFF.

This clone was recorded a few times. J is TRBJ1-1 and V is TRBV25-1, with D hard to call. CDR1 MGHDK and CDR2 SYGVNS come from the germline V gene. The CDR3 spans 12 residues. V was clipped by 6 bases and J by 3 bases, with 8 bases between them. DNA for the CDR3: TGTGCCAGCAGAGCGGGTCACACTGAAGCTTTCTTT. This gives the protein CASRAGHTEAFF.

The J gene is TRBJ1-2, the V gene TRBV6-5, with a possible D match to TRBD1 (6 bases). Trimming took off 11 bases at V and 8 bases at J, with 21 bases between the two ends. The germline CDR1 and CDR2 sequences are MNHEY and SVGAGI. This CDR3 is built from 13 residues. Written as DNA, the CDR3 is TGTGCCGCGAGATCAGGGGTTTGGGACGGCTACACCTTC. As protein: CAARSGVWDGYTF.

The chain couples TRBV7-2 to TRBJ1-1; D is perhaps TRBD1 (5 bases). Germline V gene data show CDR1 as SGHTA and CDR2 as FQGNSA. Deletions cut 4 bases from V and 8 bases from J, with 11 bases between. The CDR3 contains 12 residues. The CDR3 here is CASSWGVGEAFF. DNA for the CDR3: TGTGCCAGCAGCTGGGGGGTTGGGGAAGCTTTCTTT.

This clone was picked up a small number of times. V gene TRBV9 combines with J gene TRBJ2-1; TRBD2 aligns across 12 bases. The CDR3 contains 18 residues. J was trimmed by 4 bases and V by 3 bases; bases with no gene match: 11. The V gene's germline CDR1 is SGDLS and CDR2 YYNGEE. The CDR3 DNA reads TGTGCCAGCAGCGCCCGACTAGCGGGGGTTGGGTTTTACAATGAGCAGTTCTTC. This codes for CASSARLAGVGFYNEQFF.

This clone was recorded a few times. CDR3: CASSQGYGVWETQYF. For the CDR3, the DNA is TGTGCCAGCAGCCAAGGCTACGGGGTATGGGAGACCCAGTACTTC. The chain carries TRBV14 and TRBJ2-5, with D perhaps TRBD2 (5 bases). Germline V gene sequence: CDR1 SGHDN, CDR2 FVKESK. The CDR3 spans 15 residues. V lost 1 base to trimming and J lost 5 bases, with 14 bases between them.

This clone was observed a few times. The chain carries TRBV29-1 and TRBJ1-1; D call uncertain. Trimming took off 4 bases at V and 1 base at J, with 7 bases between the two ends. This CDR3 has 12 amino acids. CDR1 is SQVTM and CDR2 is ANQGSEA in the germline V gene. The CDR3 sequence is CSVASGNTEAFF. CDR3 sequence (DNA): TGCAGCGTTGCCTCAGGGAACACTGAAGCTTTCTTT. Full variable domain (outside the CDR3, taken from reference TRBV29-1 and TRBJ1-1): SAVISQKPSRDICQRGTSLTIQCQVDSQVTMMFWYRQQPGQSLTLIATANQGSEATYESGFVIDKFPISRPNLTFSTLTVSNMSPEDSSIYLCSVASGNTEAFFGQGTRLTVV.

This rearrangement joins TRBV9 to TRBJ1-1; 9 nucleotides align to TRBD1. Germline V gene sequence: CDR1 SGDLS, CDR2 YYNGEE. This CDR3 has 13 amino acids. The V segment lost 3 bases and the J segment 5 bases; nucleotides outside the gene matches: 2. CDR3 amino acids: CASSGTGVTEAFF. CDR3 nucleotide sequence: TGTGCCAGCAGCGGGACAGGGGTGACTGAAGCTTTCTTT.

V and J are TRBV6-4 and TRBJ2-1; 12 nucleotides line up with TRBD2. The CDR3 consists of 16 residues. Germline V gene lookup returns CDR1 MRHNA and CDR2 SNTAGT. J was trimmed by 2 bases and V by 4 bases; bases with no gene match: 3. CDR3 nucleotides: TGTGCCAGCAGTGGCTCTAGCGGGGGGGCCTACAATGAGCAGTTCTTC. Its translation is CASSGSSGGAYNEQFF.

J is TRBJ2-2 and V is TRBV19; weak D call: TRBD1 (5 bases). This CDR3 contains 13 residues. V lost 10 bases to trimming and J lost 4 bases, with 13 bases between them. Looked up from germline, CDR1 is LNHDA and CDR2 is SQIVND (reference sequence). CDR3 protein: CATSRQGTGELFF. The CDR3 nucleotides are TGTGCCACCAGCCGGCAGGGCACCGGGGAGCTGTTTTTT.

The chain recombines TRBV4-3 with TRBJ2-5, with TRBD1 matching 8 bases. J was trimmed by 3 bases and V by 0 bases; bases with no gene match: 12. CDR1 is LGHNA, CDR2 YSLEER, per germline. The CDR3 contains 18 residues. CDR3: CASSQERMTGVGEETQYF. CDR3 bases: TGCGCCAGCAGCCAAGAAAGAATGACAGGGGTCGGGGAAGAGACCCAGTACTTC.

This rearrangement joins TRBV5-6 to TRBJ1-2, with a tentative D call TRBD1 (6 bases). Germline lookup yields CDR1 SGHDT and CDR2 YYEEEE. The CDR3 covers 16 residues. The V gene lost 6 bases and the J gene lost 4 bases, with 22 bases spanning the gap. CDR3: CASNPRGADISYGYTF. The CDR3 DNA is TGTGCCAGCAACCCTCGGGGGGCGGATATAAGCTATGGCTACACCTTC.

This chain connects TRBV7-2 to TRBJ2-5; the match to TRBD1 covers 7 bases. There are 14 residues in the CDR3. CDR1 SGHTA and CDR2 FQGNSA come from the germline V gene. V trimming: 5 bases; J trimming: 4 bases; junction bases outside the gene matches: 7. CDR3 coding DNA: TGTGCCAGCAGCCCCCAAGGGGGCGGAGAGACCCAGTACTTC. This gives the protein CASSPQGGGETQYF.

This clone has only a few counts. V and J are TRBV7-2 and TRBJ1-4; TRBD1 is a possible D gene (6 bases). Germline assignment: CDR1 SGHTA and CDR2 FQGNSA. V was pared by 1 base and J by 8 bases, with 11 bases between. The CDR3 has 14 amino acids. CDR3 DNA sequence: TGTGCCAGCAGCTTAGACAGGGTGGCCGAAAAACTGTTTTTT. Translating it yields CASSLDRVAEKLFF. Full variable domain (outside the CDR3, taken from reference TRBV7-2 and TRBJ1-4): GAGVSQSPSNKVTEKGKDVELRCDPISGHTALYWYRQSLGQGLEFLIYFQGNSAPDKSGLPSDRFSAERTGGSVSTLTIQRTQQEDSAVYLCASSLDRVAEKLFFGSGTQLSVL.

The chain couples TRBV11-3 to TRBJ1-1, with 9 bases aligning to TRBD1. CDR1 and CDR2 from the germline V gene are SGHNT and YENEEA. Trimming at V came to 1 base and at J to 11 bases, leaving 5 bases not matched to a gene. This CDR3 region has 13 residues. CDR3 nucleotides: TGTGCCAGCAGCTTAGGGGGACAGGGTTCTGCTTTCTTT. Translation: CASSLGGQGSAFF.